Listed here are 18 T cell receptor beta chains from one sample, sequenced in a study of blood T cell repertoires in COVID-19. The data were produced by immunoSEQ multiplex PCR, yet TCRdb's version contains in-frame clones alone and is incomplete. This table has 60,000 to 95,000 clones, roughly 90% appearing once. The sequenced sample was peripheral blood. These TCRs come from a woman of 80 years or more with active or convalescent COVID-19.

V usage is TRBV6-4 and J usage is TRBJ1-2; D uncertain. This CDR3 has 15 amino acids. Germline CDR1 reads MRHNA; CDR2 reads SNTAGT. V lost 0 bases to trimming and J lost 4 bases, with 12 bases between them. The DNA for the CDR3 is TGTGCCAGCAGTGACTCTGATTTGGGCACCTATGGCTACACCTTC. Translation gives CASSDSDLGTYGYTF.

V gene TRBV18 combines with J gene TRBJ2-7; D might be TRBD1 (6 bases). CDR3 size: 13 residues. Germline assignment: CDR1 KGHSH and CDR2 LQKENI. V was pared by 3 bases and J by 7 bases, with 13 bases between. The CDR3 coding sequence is TGTGCCAGCTCACCTAGGGACACGGGAGAGCAGTACTTC. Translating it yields CASSPRDTGEQYF.

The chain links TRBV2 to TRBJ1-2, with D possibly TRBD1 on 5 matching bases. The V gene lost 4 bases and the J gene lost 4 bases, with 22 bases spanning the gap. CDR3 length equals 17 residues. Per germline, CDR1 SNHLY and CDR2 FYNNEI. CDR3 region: CASSGVGGPLFVYGYTF. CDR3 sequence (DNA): TGTGCCAGCAGTGGAGTCGGGGGACCCCTTTTTGTCTATGGCTACACCTTC.

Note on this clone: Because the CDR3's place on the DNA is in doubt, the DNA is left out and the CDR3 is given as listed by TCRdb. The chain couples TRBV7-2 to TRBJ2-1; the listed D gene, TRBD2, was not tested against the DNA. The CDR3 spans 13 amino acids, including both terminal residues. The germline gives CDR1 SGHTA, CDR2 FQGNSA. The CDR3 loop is CASSLVARGAPFF.

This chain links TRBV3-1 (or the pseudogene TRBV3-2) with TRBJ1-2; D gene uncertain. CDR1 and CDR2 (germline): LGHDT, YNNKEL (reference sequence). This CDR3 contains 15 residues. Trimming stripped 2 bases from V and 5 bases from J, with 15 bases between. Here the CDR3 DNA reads TGTGCCAGCAGCCAAACCCTCCCGGGAATTTATGGCTACACCTTC. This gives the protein CASSQTLPGIYGYTF.

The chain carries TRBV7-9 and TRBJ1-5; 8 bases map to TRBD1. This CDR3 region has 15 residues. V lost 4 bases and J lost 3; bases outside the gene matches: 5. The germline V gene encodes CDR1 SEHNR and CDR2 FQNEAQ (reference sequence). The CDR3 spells CASSSGQGHNQPQHF. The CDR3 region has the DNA TGTGCCAGCAGCTCCGGACAGGGACACAATCAGCCCCAGCATTTT.

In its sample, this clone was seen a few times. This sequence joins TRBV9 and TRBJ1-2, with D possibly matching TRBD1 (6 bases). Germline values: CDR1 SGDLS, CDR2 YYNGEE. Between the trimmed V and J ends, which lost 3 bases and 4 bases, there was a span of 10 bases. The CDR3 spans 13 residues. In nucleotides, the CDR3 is TGTGCCAGCAGCGAGGGGGAATTCTATGGCTACACCTTC. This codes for CASSEGEFYGYTF.

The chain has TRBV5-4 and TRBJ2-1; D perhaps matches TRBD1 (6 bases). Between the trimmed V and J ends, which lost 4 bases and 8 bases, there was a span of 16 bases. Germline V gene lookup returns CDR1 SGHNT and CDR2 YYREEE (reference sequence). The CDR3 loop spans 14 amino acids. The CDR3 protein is CASSGPPRGHEQFF. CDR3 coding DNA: TGTGCCAGCAGCGGGCCACCCAGGGGCCATGAGCAGTTCTTC.

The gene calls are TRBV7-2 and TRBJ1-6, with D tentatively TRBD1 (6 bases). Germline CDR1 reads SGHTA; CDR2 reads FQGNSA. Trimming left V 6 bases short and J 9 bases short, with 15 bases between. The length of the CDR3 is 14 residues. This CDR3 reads CASSFRDKGSPLHF. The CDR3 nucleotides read TGTGCCAGCAGTTTCCGGGACAAGGGTTCACCCCTCCACTTT.

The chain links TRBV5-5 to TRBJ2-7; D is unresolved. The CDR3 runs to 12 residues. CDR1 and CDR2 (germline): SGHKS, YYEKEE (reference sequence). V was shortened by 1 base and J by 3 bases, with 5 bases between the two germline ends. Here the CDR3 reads CASSLYGYEQYF. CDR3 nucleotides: TGTGCCAGCAGCTTGTACGGCTACGAGCAGTACTTC. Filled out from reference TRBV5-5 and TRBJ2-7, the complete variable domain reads DAGVTQSPTHLIKTRGQQVTLRCSPISGHKSVSWYQQVLGQGPQFIFQYYEKEERGRGNFPDRFSARQFPNYSSELNVNALLLGDSALYLCASSLYGYEQYFGPGTRLTVT.

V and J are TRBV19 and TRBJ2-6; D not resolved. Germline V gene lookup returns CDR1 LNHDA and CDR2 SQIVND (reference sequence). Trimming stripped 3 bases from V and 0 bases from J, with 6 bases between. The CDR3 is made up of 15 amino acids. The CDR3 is CASSIEVSGANVLTF. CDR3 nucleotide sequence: TGTGCCAGTAGTATCGAGGTCTCTGGGGCCAACGTCCTGACTTTC.

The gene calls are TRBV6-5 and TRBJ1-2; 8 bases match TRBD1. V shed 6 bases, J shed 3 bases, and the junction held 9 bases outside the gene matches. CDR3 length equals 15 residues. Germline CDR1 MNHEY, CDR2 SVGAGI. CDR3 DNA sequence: TGTGCCAGCAGCAAAGCCAAGACAGGGGACTATGGCTACACCTTC. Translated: CASSKAKTGDYGYTF.

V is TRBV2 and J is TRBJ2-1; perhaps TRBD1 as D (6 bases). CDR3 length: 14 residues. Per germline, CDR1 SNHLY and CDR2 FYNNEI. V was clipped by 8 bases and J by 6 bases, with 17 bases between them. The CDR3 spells CASGLDRPPNEQFF. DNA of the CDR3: TGTGCCAGCGGCCTGGACAGACCCCCCAATGAGCAGTTCTTC.

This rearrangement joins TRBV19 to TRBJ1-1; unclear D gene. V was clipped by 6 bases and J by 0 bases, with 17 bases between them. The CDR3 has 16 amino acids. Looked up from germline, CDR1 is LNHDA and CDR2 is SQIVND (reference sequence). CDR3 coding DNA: TGTGCCAGTAGGAGCGGGCAGGCCATAATGAACACTGAAGCTTTCTTT. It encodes CASRSGQAIMNTEAFF.

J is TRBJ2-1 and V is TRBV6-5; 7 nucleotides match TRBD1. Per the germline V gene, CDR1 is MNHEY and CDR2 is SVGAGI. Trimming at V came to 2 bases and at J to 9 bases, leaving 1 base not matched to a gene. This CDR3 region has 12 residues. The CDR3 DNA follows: TGTGCCAGCAGTTACGAGGGGGCTGAGCAGTTCTTC. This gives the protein CASSYEGAEQFF.

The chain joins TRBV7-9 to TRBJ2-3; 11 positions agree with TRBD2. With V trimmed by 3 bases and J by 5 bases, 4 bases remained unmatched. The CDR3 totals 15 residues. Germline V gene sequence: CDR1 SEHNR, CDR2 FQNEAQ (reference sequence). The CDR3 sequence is CASSFSGGAIDTQYF. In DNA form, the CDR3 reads TGTGCCAGCAGCTTTAGCGGGGGGGCCATAGATACGCAGTATTTT.

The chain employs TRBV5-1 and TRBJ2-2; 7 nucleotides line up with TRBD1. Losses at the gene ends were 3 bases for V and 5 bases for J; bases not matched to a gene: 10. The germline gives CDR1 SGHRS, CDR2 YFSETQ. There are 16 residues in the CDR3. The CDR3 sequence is CASSSGKGAITGELFF. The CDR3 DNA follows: TGCGCCAGCAGCTCCGGAAAGGGGGCAATAACCGGGGAGCTGTTTTTT.

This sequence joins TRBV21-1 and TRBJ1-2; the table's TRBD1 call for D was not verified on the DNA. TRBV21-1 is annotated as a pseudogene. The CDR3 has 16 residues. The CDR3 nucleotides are TGTGCCAGCAGCAACGACCGGGGGACAGGGATGGATGGCTACACCTTC. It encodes CASSNDRGTGMDGYTF.